These 18 T cell receptor beta chains came from one sample sequenced in a study of patients and donors after allogeneic stem cell transplantation. TCRdb ran MiXCR on the RT-PCR reads and lists one entry per CDR3 protein. The data hold 150,000 to 200,000 distinct CDR3 sequences, with roughly 22% observed a single time. Sequencing used blood, either unsorted or a sorted T cell fraction (not recorded which). All receptors come from a human donor who was either an allogeneic HSCT recipient or a stem cell or donor lymphocyte infusion donor (not recorded which). It is not recorded whose cells these are; they may come from a transplant donor.

This clonotype was seen many times. The chain couples TRBV15 to TRBJ1-5, with a possible D match to TRBD1 (6 bases). This CDR3 is 15 amino acids long. Trimming shortened V by 3 bases and J by 3 bases, and 12 bases separated the two germline ends. Germline V gives CDR1 LNHNV, CDR2 YYDKDF (reference sequence). The chain's CDR3 is CATSSSRDNNQPQHF. The DNA for the CDR3 is TGTGCCACCAGCAGTTCCCGGGACAACAATCAGCCCCAGCATTTT.

The rearrangement uses TRBV29-1 and TRBJ2-7; TRBD2 matches 7 bases. Trimming took 6 bases from V and 1 from J; bases not matched to a gene: 6. Germline CDR1 and CDR2: SQVTM and ANQGSEA. The CDR3 consists of 13 residues. CDR3 in DNA: TGCAGCGTATCAACAGCGGGGTCCTACGAGCAGTACTTC. Its protein product is CSVSTAGSYEQYF.

The J gene is TRBJ2-3, the V gene TRBV27; no firm D call. The CDR3 extends over 13 amino acids. CDR1 is MNHEY and CDR2 is SMNVEV in the germline V gene (reference sequence). V lost 5 bases and J lost 3, with 9 bases in between. CDR3 DNA sequence: TGTGCCAGCAGTCCCCACCATACAGATACGCAGTATTTT. Protein sequence: CASSPHHTDTQYF.

This clonotype was seen a few times. The rearrangement links TRBV6-5 to TRBJ2-3; D is possibly TRBD1 or TRBD2 (5 bases each). Trimming left V 8 bases short and J 3 bases short, with 15 bases between. Germline CDR1 reads MNHEY; CDR2 reads SVGAGI. The CDR3 covers 14 residues. CDR3 DNA: TGTGCCAGCTTCCGGGACCCGACGACAGATACGCAGTATTTT. Its translation: CASFRDPTTDTQYF.

The sample holds many counts of this clonotype. The V gene is TRBV5-1, the J gene TRBJ1-2, with D tentatively TRBD1 (6 bases). The germline CDR1 and CDR2 sequences are SGHRS and YFSETQ. The CDR3 runs to 13 residues. The germline V and J ends were trimmed by 3 bases and 5 bases, with 11 bases remaining between them. The CDR3 region is CASSSQGNYGYTF. The CDR3 bases are TGCGCCAGCAGCTCACAGGGAAATTATGGCTACACCTTC.

The chain has TRBV7-9 and TRBJ1-2, with D possibly matching TRBD1 (5 bases). CDR1 and CDR2 from the germline V gene are SEHNR and FQNEAQ (reference sequence). Trimming left V 5 bases short and J 5 bases short, with 18 bases between. This CDR3 is built from 15 residues. In DNA, the CDR3 is TGTGCCAGCAGCGCTCGCGGGACGGAAATTTATGGCTACACCTTC. Its translation: CASSARGTEIYGYTF.

This clonotype has a handful of counts. An end of the junction differs from the germline gene, which may be a read error. The chain carries TRBV7-9 and TRBJ1-1; D is perhaps TRBD1 (5 bases). CDR3 length: 14 residues. Germline V CDR1 and CDR2: SEHNR, FQNEAQ (reference sequence). This CDR3 reads CAGSLSQGTTEAFF. Written as DNA, the CDR3 is TGTGCCGGCAGCCTATCTCAGGGTACCACTGAAGCTTTCTTT.

The chain links TRBV28 to TRBJ2-7; TRBD1 aligns across 7 bases. Germline CDR1 reads MDHEN; CDR2 reads SYDVKM. J lost 6 bases, V lost 6 bases, and 17 bases had no gene match. The CDR3 is 16 residues long. This CDR3 reads CASRKNHRDSPLEQYF. DNA of the CDR3: TGTGCCAGCAGGAAGAATCACCGGGACAGCCCCCTCGAGCAGTACTTC.

This chain connects TRBV9 to TRBJ2-7, with TRBD1 identical over 7 bases. CDR3 length equals 16 residues. The V and J ends lost 0 bases and 2 bases, in that order; junction bases with no gene match: 8. Germline V gives CDR1 SGDLS, CDR2 YYNGEE. As DNA, the CDR3 is TGTGCCAGCAGCGTAGGAGACAGGGTAGGACCCTACGAGCAGTACTTC. Protein: CASSVGDRVGPYEQYF.

The DNA for the CDR3 is TGCAGTGCTAGAGACGAGGGTTCAACAGAGACCCAGTACTTC. The encoded protein is CSARDEGSTETQYF. The V and J genes are TRBV20-1 and TRBJ2-5, with D possibly TRBD2 on 5 matching bases. CDR1 and CDR2 from the germline V gene are DFQATT and SNEGSKA (reference sequence). The germline V and J ends were trimmed by 0 bases and 4 bases, with 12 bases remaining between them. The CDR3 contains 14 residues.

This clonotype was seen many times. The chain joins TRBV5-6 to TRBJ1-1; D is uncertain. Germline V lookup: CDR1 SGHDT, CDR2 YYEEEE. V shed 4 bases and J shed 3 bases, with 16 bases lying between them. The CDR3 is 15 amino acids. The CDR3, as DNA: TGTGCCAGCAGCCAGGCGGCGGCGGGAGACACTGAAGCTTTCTTT. It translates to CASSQAAAGDTEAFF.

This clonotype has only a few counts. The chain links TRBV5-1 to TRBJ1-2; the D gene is possibly TRBD1 (5 bases). V was cut by 0 bases and J by 6 bases, with 15 bases left in between. Germline V gene data show CDR1 as SGHRS and CDR2 as YFSETQ. The CDR3 runs to 15 residues. The CDR3 DNA reads as TGCGCCAGCAGCTTGGGGCAGGGTGTGGTGGATGGCTACACCTTC. Translated, it gives CASSLGQGVVDGYTF.

The chain recombines TRBV20-1 with TRBJ2-7; 12 bases map to TRBD2. The CDR3 covers 15 residues. CDR1 is DFQATT and CDR2 is SNEGSKA in the germline V gene (reference sequence). The J segment lost 3 bases and the V segment lost 2 bases, leaving 5 bases of the junction unmatched. CDR3 bases: TGCAGTGCTAGAACTCCGACTAGCGGGGGCTACGAGCAGTACTTC. Its translation is CSARTPTSGGYEQYF.

This chain joins TRBV20-1 and TRBJ1-1; 8 nucleotides align to TRBD1. Germline CDR1 and CDR2: DFQATT and SNEGSKA (reference sequence). Trimming cost V 2 bases and J 1 base; bases outside gene matches: 6. The CDR3 has 15 residues. The CDR3 coding sequence is TGCAGTGCTAGACCCGGACAGGGACCGAACACTGAAGCTTTCTTT. Translating gives CSARPGQGPNTEAFF.

This chain links TRBV5-1 with TRBJ2-5; D call uncertain. The CDR3 is 16 amino acids. The germline CDR1 and CDR2 sequences are SGHRS and YFSETQ. Deletions cut 0 bases from V and 4 bases from J, with 16 bases between. The CDR3 DNA sequence: TGCGCCAGCAGCTTGGATCACCCCAGCATGGGAGAGACCCAGTACTTC. Translated, it gives CASSLDHPSMGETQYF.

This clonotype has more than one count but fewer than ten. The genes are TRBV21-1 and TRBJ1-5; TRBD1, the table's D call, lacks a check against the DNA. TRBV21-1 is shown as a pseudogene. CDR3 length: 14 amino acids. This CDR3 reads CASRGGPRNQPQHF. The CDR3 coding sequence is TGTGCCAGCAGGGGGGGACCGAGAAATCAGCCCCAGCATTTT.

This clonotype turned up a few times. The chain joins TRBV20-1 to TRBJ1-5; D is ambiguous. This CDR3 spans 14 amino acids. V gave up 0 bases and J gave up 8 bases, with 14 bases separating them. CDR1 and CDR2 from the germline V gene are DFQATT and SNEGSKA (reference sequence). CDR3 sequence: CSAREGSDGEPQHF. CDR3 DNA sequence: TGCAGTGCTAGAGAAGGCAGCGATGGAGAGCCCCAGCATTTT.

The gene calls are TRBV20-1 and TRBJ2-3, with 9 bases aligning to TRBD2. CDR3 length: 15 residues. Trimming at V came to 4 bases and at J to 7 bases, leaving 12 bases not matched to a gene. Germline values: CDR1 DFQATT, CDR2 SNEGSKA (reference sequence). Here the CDR3 DNA reads TGCAGTGCTATGAACCCGCGGGGGGGCGGATATACGCAGTATTTT. Its translation: CSAMNPRGGGYTQYF.